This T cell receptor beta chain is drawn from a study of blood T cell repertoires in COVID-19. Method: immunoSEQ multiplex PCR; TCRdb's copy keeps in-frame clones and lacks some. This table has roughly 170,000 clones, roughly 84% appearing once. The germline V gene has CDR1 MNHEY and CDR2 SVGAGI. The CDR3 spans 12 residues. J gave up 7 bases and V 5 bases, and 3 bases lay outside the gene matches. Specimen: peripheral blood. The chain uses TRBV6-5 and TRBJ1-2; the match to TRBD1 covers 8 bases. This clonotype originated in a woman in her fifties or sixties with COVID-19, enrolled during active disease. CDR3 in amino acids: CASSPRGLGYTF. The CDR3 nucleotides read TGTGCCAGCAGTCCCAGGGGGCTTGGCTACACCTTC.